The 8 T cell receptor beta chains listed next were all sequenced from one sample in a study of blood T cells in healthy people across ages. PCR was performed a second time for about 6 to 12 cycles using a sample-barcoded 5' primer and a J-beta primer mix. TCRdb used MiXCR to reprocess the 5' RACE reads, holding one entry per CDR3 protein. Of fewer than 1,000,000 distinct CDR3 sequences detected, roughly 46% appear once; the ten largest clones hold 15% to 20%. Sequencing input: blood. All receptors come from a man aged 80 or over in good health.

CDR3 sequence reads: CARHGLRALCGEQYF. In DNA form, the CDR3 reads TGTGCCAGACACGGTTTAAGGGCCCTATGTGGCGAGCAGTACTTC. This chain uses TRBV21-1 with TRBJ2-7; the D call TRBD2 from the table was never checked on the DNA. TRBV21-1 is labeled a pseudogene. The CDR3 totals 15 residues.

The V call is TRBV3-1, the J call TRBJ2-1, with D perhaps assigned TRBD1 or TRBD2 (5 bases each). V was cut by 0 bases and J by 9 bases, with 12 bases left in between. CDR3 length equals 14 residues. Germline loops: CDR1 LGHDT, CDR2 YNNKEL (reference sequence). Here the CDR3 reads CASSQEIGGTEQFF. In DNA form, the CDR3 reads TGTGCCAGCAGCCAAGAAATTGGGGGTACTGAGCAGTTCTTC.

This clonotype was seen more than once but under ten times. The CDR3 reads CASSLVTSGAIDTQYF. The CDR3 coding sequence is TGTGCCAGCAGCTTAGTCACTAGCGGCGCAATAGATACGCAGTATTTT. The chain has TRBV11-3 and TRBJ2-3; the match to TRBD2 covers 8 bases. The CDR3 extends over 16 amino acids. Per germline, CDR1 SGHNT and CDR2 YENEEA. Germline trimming cut 1 base from V and 5 bases from J; bases unmatched to any gene: 8.

This clonotype has only a few counts. The chain employs TRBV12-3 or TRBV12-4 and TRBJ1-6, with 8 bases matching TRBD1. Trimming took 0 bases from V and 9 from J; bases not matched to a gene: 4. CDR3 length equals 15 residues. The CDR3 DNA reads as TGTGCCAGCAGTTTAGCTGGGACAGGACGTTCACCCCTCCACTTT. This sequence encodes CASSLAGTGRSPLHF.

The chain uses TRBV20-1 and TRBJ1-2; perhaps TRBD1 as D (5 bases). V was clipped by 3 bases and J by 6 bases, with 11 bases between them. Per the germline V gene, CDR1 is DFQATT and CDR2 is SNEGSKA (reference sequence). The CDR3 covers 12 residues. CDR3 loop: CSASKGLDGYTF. The DNA of the CDR3 is TGCAGTGCTAGTAAGGGACTGGATGGCTACACCTTC.

With respect to this clonotype: Sequence at one end of the junction differs from germline and may be a read error. The rearrangement links TRBV12-3 or TRBV12-4 to TRBJ2-5, with TRBD2 identical over 7 bases. This CDR3 comprises 14 residues. CDR3 coding DNA: TGTGCCAGCAGTTTAACTAGCGTCCAAGGGACCCAGTACTTC. Its translation: CASSLTSVQGTQYF.

On this clonotype: At one end, the junction sequence differs from germline, possibly due to a read error. The chain is built from TRBV6-2 or TRBV6-3 and TRBJ1-5; D ambiguous. The V gene's germline CDR1 is MNHEY and CDR2 SVGEGT. There are 14 residues in the CDR3. CDR3 DNA sequence: TGTGCCAGCGGTTACGAAGGCTCTCTGCAGCCCCAGCATTTT. Protein sequence: CASGYEGSLQPQHF.

The J gene is TRBJ2-2, the V gene TRBV24-1; 9 bases agree with TRBD2. The germline gives CDR1 KGHDR, CDR2 SFDVKD. V lost 5 bases, J lost 1 base, and 4 bases stayed unmatched. The CDR3 loop spans 16 amino acids. For the CDR3, the DNA is TGTGCCACCAGTGTTTTTAGCGGGGGGAACACCGGGGAGCTGTTTTTT. Translating gives CATSVFSGGNTGELFF.